This record concerns one T cell receptor beta chain sequence. Its antigen is still unknown. The assay was immunoSEQ multiplex PCR, and TCRdb's table has in-frame clones only and misses some. Of approximately 90,000 clones in the sample, about 89% were seen once. Germline loops: CDR1 SEHNR, CDR2 FQNEAQ (reference sequence). The length of the CDR3 is 13 residues. The record originates from a study of OX40 agonist ivuxolimab in advanced cancers. Study results and caveats: Dose levels from 0.1 to 3.0 mg/kg saw CD4+ and CD8+ blood T cells expand clonally by week 6.

The sequence derives from an adult with an advanced solid tumor such as melanoma, head and neck, liver or kidney cancer. V and J are TRBV7-9 and TRBJ1-1, with a tentative D call TRBD1 (5 bases). This material consisted of CD4+ or CD8+ T cells sorted from blood, taken in a trial of the OX40 agonist ivuxolimab. CDR3 nucleotides: TGTGTGGTCCGGGACCTTGGGGACACTGAAGCTTTCTTT. Protein sequence: CVVRDLGDTEAFF.